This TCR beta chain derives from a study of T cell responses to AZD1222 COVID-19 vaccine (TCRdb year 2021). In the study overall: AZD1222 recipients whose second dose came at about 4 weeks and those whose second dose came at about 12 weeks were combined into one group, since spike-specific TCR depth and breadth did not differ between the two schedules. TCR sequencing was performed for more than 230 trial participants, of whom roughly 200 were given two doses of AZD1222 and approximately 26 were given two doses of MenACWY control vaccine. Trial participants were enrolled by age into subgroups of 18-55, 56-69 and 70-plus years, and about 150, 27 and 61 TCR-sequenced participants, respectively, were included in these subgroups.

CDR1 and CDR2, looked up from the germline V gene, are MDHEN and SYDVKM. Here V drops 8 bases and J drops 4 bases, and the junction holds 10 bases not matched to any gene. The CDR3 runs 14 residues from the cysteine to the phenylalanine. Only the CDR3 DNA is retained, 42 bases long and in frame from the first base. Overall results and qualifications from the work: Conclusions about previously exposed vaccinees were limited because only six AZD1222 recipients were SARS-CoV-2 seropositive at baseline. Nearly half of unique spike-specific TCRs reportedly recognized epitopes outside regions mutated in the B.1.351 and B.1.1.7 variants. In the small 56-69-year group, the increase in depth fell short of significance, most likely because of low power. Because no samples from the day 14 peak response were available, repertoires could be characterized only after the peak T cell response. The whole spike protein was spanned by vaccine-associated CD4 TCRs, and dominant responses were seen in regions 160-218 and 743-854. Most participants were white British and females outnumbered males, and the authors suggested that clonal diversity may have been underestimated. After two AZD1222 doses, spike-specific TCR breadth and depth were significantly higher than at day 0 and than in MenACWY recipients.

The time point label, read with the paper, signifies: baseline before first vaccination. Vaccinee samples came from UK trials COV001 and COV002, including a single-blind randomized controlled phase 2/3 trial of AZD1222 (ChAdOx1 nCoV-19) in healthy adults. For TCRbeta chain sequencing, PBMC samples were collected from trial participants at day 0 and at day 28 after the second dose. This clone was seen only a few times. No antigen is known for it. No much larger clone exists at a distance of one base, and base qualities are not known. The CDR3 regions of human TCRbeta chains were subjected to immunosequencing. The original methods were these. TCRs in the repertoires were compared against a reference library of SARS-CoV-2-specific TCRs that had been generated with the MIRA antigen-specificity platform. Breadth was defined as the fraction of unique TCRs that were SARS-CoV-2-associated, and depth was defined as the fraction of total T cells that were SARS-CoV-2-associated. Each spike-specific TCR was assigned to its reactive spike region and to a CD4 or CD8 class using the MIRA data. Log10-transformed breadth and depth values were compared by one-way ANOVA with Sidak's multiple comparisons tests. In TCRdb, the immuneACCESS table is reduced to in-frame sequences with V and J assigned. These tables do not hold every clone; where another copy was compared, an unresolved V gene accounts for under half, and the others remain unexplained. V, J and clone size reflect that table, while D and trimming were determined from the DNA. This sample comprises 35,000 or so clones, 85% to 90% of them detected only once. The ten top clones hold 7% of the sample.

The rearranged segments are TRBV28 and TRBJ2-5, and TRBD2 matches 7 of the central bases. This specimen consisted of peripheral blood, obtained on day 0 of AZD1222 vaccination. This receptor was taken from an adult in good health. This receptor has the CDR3 CASCPLGEGETQYF. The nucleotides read TGTGCCAGCTGCCCGCTGGGGGAGGGAGAGACCCAGTACTTC.